The 30 T cell receptor beta chains reported below all come from one sample, sequenced in a study of prognosis after radiotherapy for stage I lung cancer. Two-round multiplex PCR on genomic DNA was the method by which TCR beta CDR3 was amplified. The authors ran first-round PCR with primers specific to each TRBV and TRBJ gene. TCRdb called the multiplex PCR reads again in MiXCR, with one record for every CDR3 protein. The data hold some 60,000 distinct CDR3 sequences, with 26% observed a single time. The specimen was PBMCs, collected before or after stereotactic body radiation therapy (not recorded which). The receptors stem from a donor over 45 with non-small cell lung cancer.

The chain combines TRBV28 with TRBJ1-2; 7 bases align to TRBD1. J gave up 7 bases and V 7 bases, and 18 bases lay outside the gene matches. Germline V gives CDR1 MDHEN, CDR2 SYDVKM. The CDR3 runs to 16 residues. CDR3 coding DNA: TGTGCCAGCACCATCTTTGCAGGACAGGTGGGAGGTGGCTACACCTTC. Protein: CASTIFAGQVGGGYTF.

This clonotype was detected many times. This rearrangement joins TRBV20-1 to TRBJ2-7; 7 bases agree with TRBD1. CDR1 and CDR2 (germline): DFQATT, SNEGSKA (reference sequence). Germline trimming cut 5 bases from V and 3 bases from J; bases unmatched to any gene: 1. CDR3 length: 11 amino acids. In DNA, the CDR3 is TGCAGTGCTGACAGGGACTACGAGCAGTACTTC. Translating gives CSADRDYEQYF.

As to this clonotype: One base away lies a much larger clone, so this may be a sequencing read error. J is TRBJ2-3 and V is TRBV2; a weak D match, TRBD2 (5 bases). The CDR3 sequence is 14 residues long. Trimming took off 7 bases at V and 5 bases at J, with 16 bases between the two ends. Germline-derived CDR1 and CDR2 are SNHLY and FYNNEI. The CDR3 DNA sequence: TGTGCCAGCATCTGGCGGGCTCTTGAAGATACGCAGTATTTT. It is translated as CASIWRALEDTQYF.

About this clonotype itself: Only one base separates this from a far larger clonotype, so it likely reflects a read error. This chain's CDR3 is CASSEESSSGANVLTF. The CDR3 DNA sequence: TGTGCCAGCAGCGAGGAGAGTTCCTCTGGGGCCAACGTCCTGACTTTC. The genes are TRBV7-8 and TRBJ2-6; D ambiguous. From germline, CDR1 is SGHVS and CDR2 FQNEAQ. The CDR3 has 16 residues. Trimming stripped 5 bases from V and 0 bases from J, with 11 bases between.

There are many counts of this clonotype. The rearrangement uses TRBV18 and TRBJ1-1; D gene unclear. Trimming cost V 3 bases and J 4 bases, with 15 bases left between them. The CDR3 is 15 amino acids. Germline CDR1 KGHSH, CDR2 LQKENI. The CDR3 loop is CASSPTTGTGTEAFF. The CDR3 DNA reads TGTGCCAGCTCACCCACGACGGGAACTGGCACTGAAGCTTTCTTT.

This clonotype was recorded many times. The chain uses TRBV30 and TRBJ1-2; D unclear. The V end was cut by 0 bases, the J end by 5 bases, with 10 bases between. Germline values: CDR1 GTSNPN, CDR2 SVGIG (reference sequence). The CDR3 is made up of 13 amino acids. The CDR3 coding sequence is TGTGCCTGGAGTGTACCCGGAAGGTATGGCTACACCTTC. It codes for CAWSVPGRYGYTF.

V and J are TRBV18 and TRBJ1-3, with D tentatively TRBD1 (6 bases). Germline V lookup: CDR1 KGHSH, CDR2 LQKENI. V shed 2 bases and J shed 2 bases, with 10 bases lying between them. The CDR3 extends over 15 amino acids. The CDR3 protein is CASSPMTGAGNTIYF. The CDR3 DNA reads TGTGCCAGCTCACCAATGACAGGCGCTGGAAACACCATATATTTT.

This clonotype was detected many times. This chain connects TRBV5-6 to TRBJ1-2; 8 bases map to TRBD1. V shed 2 bases, J shed 2 bases, and the junction held 2 bases outside the gene matches. The germline V gene has CDR1 SGHDT and CDR2 YYEEEE. CDR3 length: 14 residues. The CDR3 reads CASSFRTGNYGYTF. The CDR3 nucleotides are TGTGCCAGCAGCTTCCGGACAGGGAACTATGGCTACACCTTC.

This clonotype was found many times. The rearrangement uses TRBV5-1 and TRBJ2-7; 8 bases map to TRBD1. Per germline, CDR1 SGHRS and CDR2 YFSETQ. The CDR3 covers 13 residues. V lost 2 bases to trimming and J lost 7 bases; unmatched junction nucleotides: 5. The CDR3 DNA is TGCGCCAGCAGCTTCTTGACAGGGGAAGAGCAGTACTTC. Protein sequence: CASSFLTGEEQYF. The variable domain in full, with the rest retrieved from reference TRBV5-1 and TRBJ2-7, is KAGVTQTPRYLIKTRGQQVTLSCSPISGHRSVSWYQQTPGQGLQFLFEYFSETQRNKGNFPGRFSGRQFSNSRSEMNVSTLELGDSALYLCASSFLTGEEQYFGPGTRLTVT.

This clonotype appeared many times. The chain recombines TRBV6-1 with TRBJ1-5, with TRBD1 matching 7 bases. There are 15 residues in the CDR3. CDR1 and CDR2 (germline): MNHNS, SASEGT. Trimming cost V 6 bases and J 5 bases; bases outside gene matches: 10. The CDR3 here is CASSLRGGGDQPQHF. CDR3 bases: TGTGCCAGCAGCCTCAGGGGAGGGGGCGATCAGCCCCAGCATTTT.

The chain carries TRBV9 and TRBJ2-5; D not certain. Germline V gene lookup returns CDR1 SGDLS and CDR2 YYNGEE. This CDR3 is built from 14 residues. The germline V and J ends were trimmed by 7 bases and 0 bases, with 13 bases remaining between them. Written as DNA, the CDR3 is TGTGCCAGCGGACCCCGCCCCTACCAAGAGACCCAGTACTTC. It translates to CASGPRPYQETQYF.

This clonotype was seen a few times. This may be a read error: a much more frequent sequence differs by one nucleotide. This rearrangement joins TRBV3-1 to TRBJ2-7; possibly TRBD1 for D (6 bases). The CDR3 runs 14 residues. Germline V gene sequence: CDR1 LGHDT, CDR2 YNNKEL (reference sequence). The CDR3 nucleotides are TGTGCCAGCAGCCCAGCCGGGACATACTACAAGCAGTACTTC. Translating it yields CASSPAGTYYKQYF.

Notes on this clonotype: A read error may produce the germline difference seen at one junction end. The chain has TRBV6-1 and TRBJ2-5; D is ambiguous. The J call could be wrong; TRBJ2-1 is a better fit for the DNA end. Germline lookup yields CDR1 MNHNS and CDR2 SASEGT. The length of the CDR3 is 11 residues. CDR3 in amino acids: CASSDYKEQFF. The CDR3, as DNA: TGTGCCAGCAGTGATTACAAAGAGCAGTTCTTC.

This clonotype was counted many times. The chain joins TRBV19 to TRBJ1-2; D uncertain. V dropped 6 bases and J dropped 1 base, with 9 bases sitting between them. CDR1 and CDR2 from the germline V gene are LNHDA and SQIVND (reference sequence). This CDR3 contains 13 residues. The CDR3 coding sequence is TGTGCCAGTAGCCCGGGTTTTAACTATGGCTACACCTTC. It is translated as CASSPGFNYGYTF.

This clonotype has at least ten counts. The junction does not match germline at one end; this may be a read error. The V gene is TRBV6-5, the J gene TRBJ2-1; 7 bases are shared with TRBD1. The CDR3 totals 14 residues. Germline values: CDR1 MNHEY, CDR2 SVGAGI. The CDR3 reads CASGYEGARNEQFF. The CDR3 nucleotides read TGTGCCAGCGGTTACGAGGGGGCGCGCAATGAGCAGTTCTTC.

Details on this clonotype: A far larger clone is one nucleotide away, so this likely arose from a read error. The chain recombines TRBV5-1 with TRBJ2-7, with a possible D match to TRBD1 (5 bases). There are 12 residues in the CDR3. V lost 3 bases to trimming and J lost 7 bases, with 11 bases between them. Per the germline V gene, CDR1 is SGHRS and CDR2 is YFSETQ. The CDR3 spells CASSSAGNEQYF. The DNA for the CDR3 is TGCGCCAGCAGCTCGGCAGGGAATGAGCAGTACTTC.

The table lists this clonotype with a few counts. This clone may be a read error of a much larger clone one base away. The rearrangement uses TRBV5-1 and TRBJ2-7; the D gene is possibly TRBD2 (5 bases). The germline CDR1 and CDR2 sequences are SGHRS and YFSETQ. V shed 2 bases and J shed 1 base, with 10 bases lying between them. The CDR3 covers 14 residues. This chain's CDR3 is CASSFYTGSYEQYF. CDR3 nucleotides: TGCGCCAGCAGCTTTTACACGGGATCCTACGAGCAGTACTTC.

To note about this clonotype: With a far larger clone one base away, a read error is the likely cause. V usage is TRBV6-4 and J usage is TRBJ2-2; tentative D call: TRBD2 (5 bases). Germline values: CDR1 MRHNA, CDR2 SNTAGT. Trimming shortened V by 4 bases and J by 4 bases, and 7 bases separated the two germline ends. This CDR3 region has 13 residues. In DNA form, the CDR3 reads TGTGCCAGCAGTGGCACTAGCACCGGGGAGCTGTTTTTT. This translates into CASSGTSTGELFF.

This clonotype occurred many times. The chain recombines TRBV15 with TRBJ2-2; no firm D call. The CDR3 runs 14 residues. Trimming left V 3 bases short and J 0 bases short, with 5 bases between. Germline V gives CDR1 LNHNV, CDR2 YYDKDF (reference sequence). Here the CDR3 DNA reads TGTGCCACCAGCAGGACATCGAACACCGGGGAGCTGTTTTTT. Translated: CATSRTSNTGELFF.

Remarks on this clonotype: A single base separates this from a much larger clone, so it may be a read error. This sequence joins TRBV11-2 and TRBJ1-1; D is unclear. The germline V and J ends were trimmed by 4 bases and 5 bases, with 14 bases remaining between them. The CDR3 runs to 14 residues. CDR1 SGHAT and CDR2 FQNNGV come from the germline V gene. The CDR3 loop reads CASSYMGSGTEAFF. In nucleotides, the CDR3 is TGTGCCAGCAGCTACATGGGTTCGGGAACTGAAGCTTTCTTT.

To note about this clonotype: A read error is likely here: a far larger clone is one base away. V usage is TRBV6-9 and J usage is TRBJ1-5; perhaps TRBD1 as D (6 bases). The CDR3 has 16 residues. Germline CDR1 reads MNHGY; CDR2 reads SVAAGI. The CDR3 DNA follows: TGTGCCAGCAGTTCATATCTTGGACAGACCAATCAGCGCCAGCATTTT. Encoded protein: CASSSYLGQTNQRQHF.

This clonotype was seen ten or more times. The genes are TRBV28 and TRBJ2-7, with TRBD2 matching 12 bases. Trimming at V came to 7 bases and at J to 3 bases, leaving 4 bases not matched to a gene. CDR1 and CDR2 from the germline V gene are MDHEN and SYDVKM. The CDR3 consists of 14 residues. The CDR3 DNA reads TGTGCCAGCACTAGCGGGGGGGCCTTCTACGAGCAGTACTTC. Protein sequence: CASTSGGAFYEQYF.

On this clonotype: At one of its ends the junction is not consistent with the germline gene, which may arise from a read error. V and J are TRBV5-1 and TRBJ2-3; TRBD1 agrees at 10 bases. The CDR3 runs to 16 residues. Looked up from germline, CDR1 is SGHRS and CDR2 is YFSETQ. The CDR3 sequence: CASSLDGQGVKDKQYF. CDR3 sequence (DNA): TGCGCCAGCAGCTTGGACGGACAGGGGGTTAAAGATAAGCAGTATTTT.

There are many counts of this clonotype. The rearrangement joins TRBV6-1 to TRBJ1-6; 7 bases are a match to TRBD1. There are 15 residues in the CDR3. With 6 bases clipped from V and 5 bases from J, the junction kept 7 bases outside the gene matches. Germline CDR1 MNHNS, CDR2 SASEGT. The CDR3 DNA reads as TGTGCCAGCAGAAACCTGGGACAGAATAATTCACCCCTCCACTTT. As protein: CASRNLGQNNSPLHF.

This clonotype showed up many times. This chain links TRBV2 with TRBJ2-3, with 10 bases fitting TRBD2. V lost 7 bases and J lost 4; bases outside the gene matches: 8. Germline V gives CDR1 SNHLY, CDR2 FYNNEI. The CDR3 is made up of 15 amino acids. CDR3: CASNLAGGLSDTQYF. The CDR3 DNA reads TGTGCCAGCAATTTAGCGGGGGGCCTTTCAGATACGCAGTATTTT.

The J gene is TRBJ1-1, the V gene TRBV5-4; 9 bases match TRBD1. The CDR3 is 15 residues long. Germline loops: CDR1 SGHNT, CDR2 YYREEE (reference sequence). The junction had 5 bases not matched to a gene; V was cut back by 4 bases and J by 1 base. The DNA for the CDR3 is TGTGCCAGCAGCCGTGGGGGACAGGGGAACACTGAAGCTTTCTTT. It translates to CASSRGGQGNTEAFF.

This clonotype showed up many times. The chain links TRBV27 to TRBJ1-5, with TRBD1 identical over 9 bases. The germline V gene encodes CDR1 MNHEY and CDR2 SMNVEV (reference sequence). The CDR3 contains 14 residues. Unmatched junction bases numbered 7, after V lost 5 bases and J lost 8 bases. CDR3 residues: CASSGGTGREPQHF. CDR3 DNA sequence: TGTGCCAGCAGTGGGGGGACAGGGCGGGAGCCCCAGCATTTT.

At least ten counts were recorded for this clonotype. The chain uses TRBV19 and TRBJ2-4, with 11 bases lining up with TRBD2. Germline V lookup: CDR1 LNHDA, CDR2 SQIVND (reference sequence). The V gene end was trimmed by 6 bases and the J gene end by 0 bases; junction bases not matched to a gene: 7. The CDR3 runs to 17 residues. The chain's CDR3 is CASRTSGTLLAKNIQYF. The CDR3, as DNA: TGTGCCAGTAGGACTAGCGGGACCCTTCTAGCCAAAAACATTCAGTACTTC.

Ten or more counts support this clonotype. This chain uses TRBV5-1 with TRBJ2-1; no firm D call. The CDR3 sequence is 13 residues long. V shed 0 bases and J shed 10 bases, with 11 bases lying between them. Looked up from germline, CDR1 is SGHRS and CDR2 is YFSETQ. The CDR3 DNA reads as TGCGCCAGCAGCTTGGTAGGTACCGAAGAGCAGTTCTTC. This sequence encodes CASSLVGTEEQFF.

The CDR3 here is CASSLGAGASLYEQYF. Here the CDR3 DNA reads TGTGCCAGCAGCCTAGGCGCCGGGGCTAGTCTGTACGAGCAGTACTTC. The chain couples TRBV7-2 to TRBJ2-7; D assignment may be TRBD1 or TRBD2 (5 bases each). The CDR3 has 16 residues. V lost 5 bases and J lost 4, with 21 bases in between. Germline assignment: CDR1 SGHTA and CDR2 FQGNSA.